Shown below are 19 T cell receptor beta chains from a single sample sequenced in a study of molecular identifiers for immune sequencing clone quantification. TCRdb itself ran the PCR reads through MiXCR, one entry per CDR3 protein. The sample consists of a few hundred thousand distinct CDR3 sequences, 24% of them appearing once. Sequenced input: naive CD8+ T cells from blood, with Jurkat cell RNA spiked in. The subset here: FACS-sorted CD8+CD4-CCR7+CD45RA+ naive T cells. The origin of the receptors is a human donor in good health. Some libraries in this study had Jurkat cell RNA spiked in.

The rearrangement links TRBV24-1 to TRBJ2-3; D gene uncertain. With 9 bases removed from V and 0 bases from J, the gap between germline ends came to 9 bases. Looked up from germline, CDR1 is KGHDR and CDR2 is SFDVKD. There are 13 residues in the CDR3. The chain's CDR3 is CATRSRSTDTQYF. CDR3 DNA sequence: TGTGCCACCCGGTCACGAAGCACAGATACGCAGTATTTT.

In its sample, this clonotype was seen a few times. CDR3 region: CAWSKGQGNQPQHF. CDR3 DNA: TGTGCCTGGAGTAAGGGACAGGGAAATCAGCCCCAGCATTTT. V gene TRBV30 combines with J gene TRBJ1-5; 9 bases align to TRBD1. The CDR3 runs to 14 residues. Trimming removed 2 bases from V and 4 bases from J; junction bases left unmatched: 3. Germline CDR1 reads GTSNPN; CDR2 reads SVGIG (reference sequence).

This clonotype was picked up many times. The CDR3 bases are TGTGCCAGCAGACTCCCCCCGCGACAGGGCTCCTATGAAGCTTTCTTT. Protein product: CASRLPPRQGSYEAFF. The chain uses TRBV12-3 or TRBV12-4 and TRBJ1-1, with 7 bases lining up with TRBD1. There are 16 residues in the CDR3. V was clipped by 6 bases and J by 7 bases; unmatched bases: 17.

The chain carries TRBV12-5 and TRBJ1-1, with TRBD1 as a possible D gene (5 bases). V was clipped by 4 bases and J by 8 bases, with 14 bases between them. CDR3 length: 13 amino acids. The germline CDR1 and CDR2 sequences are LGHNT and FRNRAP. The chain's CDR3 is CASGYMGVSEAFF. The CDR3, as DNA: TGTGCTAGTGGTTACATGGGGGTCTCAGAAGCTTTCTTT. The whole variable domain, filled in from reference TRBV12-5 and TRBJ1-1, reads DARVTQTPRHKVTEMGQEVTMRCQPILGHNTVFWYRQTMMQGLELLAYFRNRAPLDDSGMPKDRFSAEMPDATLATLKIQPSEPRDSAVYFCASGYMGVSEAFFGQGTRLTVV.

The V and J genes are TRBV11-2 and TRBJ2-3; perhaps D is TRBD1 or TRBD2 (6 bases each). The V and J ends lost 4 bases and 6 bases respectively, with 17 bases between them. The CDR3 has 15 residues. The germline gives CDR1 SGHAT, CDR2 FQNNGV. For the CDR3, the DNA is TGTGCCAGCAGCTCATCGGTGGGGGGCTTTGATACGCAGTATTTT. Protein: CASSSSVGGFDTQYF.

There are a few counts of this clonotype. The V gene is TRBV4-3, the J gene TRBJ2-1; 7 bases map to TRBD1. This CDR3 has 16 residues. The J segment lost 0 bases and the V segment lost 2 bases, leaving 4 bases of the junction unmatched. Looked up from germline, CDR1 is LGHNA and CDR2 is YSLEER. The CDR3 loop is CASSQLHRGSYNEQFF. The CDR3 coding sequence is TGCGCCAGCAGCCAATTACACAGGGGCTCCTACAATGAGCAGTTCTTC.

This clonotype was counted many times. The V and J genes are TRBV27 and TRBJ1-1, with D perhaps matching TRBD1 (6 bases). Per germline, CDR1 MNHEY and CDR2 SMNVEV (reference sequence). This CDR3 is 13 amino acids long. With 3 bases removed from V and 12 bases from J, the gap between germline ends came to 17 bases. The DNA for the CDR3 is TGTGCCAGCAGTTTCTCTGGGGGGCCCGAGACTTTCTTT. Translation gives CASSFSGGPETFF.

This clonotype has at least ten counts. This rearrangement joins TRBV29-1 to TRBJ2-3, with D possibly TRBD2 on 6 matching bases. The germline V gene encodes CDR1 SQVTM and CDR2 ANQGSEA. Trimming cost V 0 bases and J 2 bases, with 12 bases left between them. This CDR3 region has 15 residues. In nucleotides, the CDR3 is TGCAGCGTTGAAGATCTGCGGGAAAACACAGATACGCAGTATTTT. This gives the protein CSVEDLRENTDTQYF.

This clonotype was seen at least ten times. V gene TRBV5-4 combines with J gene TRBJ2-7, with D perhaps matching TRBD1 (6 bases). The length of the CDR3 is 16 residues. The germline CDR1 and CDR2 sequences are SGHNT and YYREEE (reference sequence). The germline V and J ends were trimmed by 6 bases and 2 bases, with 21 bases remaining between them. The CDR3 nucleotides are TGTGCCAGCACCATTTACCCCGGGACAAGAACCTACGAGCAGTACTTC. Its translation: CASTIYPGTRTYEQYF.

Many counts were recorded for this clonotype. This chain joins TRBV7-9 and TRBJ2-3; 9 bases are a match to TRBD1. Germline-derived CDR1 and CDR2 are SEHNR and FQNEAQ (reference sequence). This CDR3 spans 15 amino acids. J gave up 2 bases and V 7 bases, and 7 bases lay outside the gene matches. The CDR3 bases are TGTGCCAGCACCCTGGGACAGGGAAACACAGATACGCAGTATTTT. Translated: CASTLGQGNTDTQYF.

This chain connects TRBV20-1 to TRBJ2-7; D not resolved. Germline V lookup: CDR1 DFQATT, CDR2 SNEGSKA (reference sequence). This CDR3 contains 10 residues. The CDR3 nucleotides read TGCTTCTGGGCAGCCTACGAGCAGTACTTC. Protein sequence: CFWAAYEQYF.

In the case of this clonotype: A much more abundant neighbour one base away suggests this may be a read error. This chain uses TRBV30 with TRBJ2-7; tentatively, D is TRBD1 or TRBD2 (5 bases each). The CDR3 has 12 residues. Germline-derived CDR1 and CDR2 are GTSNPN and SVGIG (reference sequence). V gave up 5 bases and J gave up 6 bases, with 14 bases separating them. CDR3 residues: CAWGTWRTEQYF. The CDR3 DNA sequence: TGTGCCTGGGGGACCTGGCGCACCGAGCAGTACTTC. The full variable domain, its missing parts supplied by reference TRBV30 and TRBJ2-7, is SQTIHQWPATLVQPVGSPLSLECTVEGTSNPNLYWYRQAAGRGLQLLFYSVGIGQISSEVPQNLSASRPQDRQFILSSKKLLLSDSGFYLCAWGTWRTEQYFGPGTRLTVT.

This chain connects TRBV7-9 to TRBJ2-7; the D call may be TRBD1 or TRBD2 (5 bases each). The CDR3 is 14 residues long. V gave up 8 bases and J gave up 6 bases, with 20 bases separating them. Germline V lookup: CDR1 SEHNR, CDR2 FQNEAQ (reference sequence). The CDR3 DNA reads as TGTGCCAGCTCGTTGGGGCGGCCCGGGACCGAGCAGTACTTC. Amino acid sequence: CASSLGRPGTEQYF.

The V gene is TRBV29-1, the J gene TRBJ2-3, with 10 bases identical to TRBD2. Germline trimming cut 4 bases from V and 4 bases from J; bases unmatched to any gene: 11. CDR1 is SQVTM and CDR2 is ANQGSEA in the germline V gene. This CDR3 has 16 amino acids. The CDR3 nucleotides are TGCAGCGTTGTTTCCCCTAGCGGGAGTGTGGCAGATACGCAGTATTTT. Protein: CSVVSPSGSVADTQYF.

This clonotype was seen at least ten times. The gene calls are TRBV9 and TRBJ2-5; D call uncertain. The CDR3 sequence is 14 residues long. The germline CDR1 and CDR2 sequences are SGDLS and YYNGEE. The V end was cut by 0 bases, the J end by 1 base, with 7 bases between. This CDR3 is CASSVGLSQETQYF. DNA for the CDR3: TGTGCCAGCAGCGTAGGGCTGAGCCAAGAGACCCAGTACTTC.

A word on this clonotype: A read error is possible here, since a much larger clone lies one base away. The CDR3, as DNA: TGTGCCTGCAGCTTAGAGGGGGGCCCCAATCAGCCCCAGCATTTT. It codes for CACSLEGGPNQPQHF. The chain recombines TRBV7-9 with TRBJ1-5; weak D call: TRBD1 (6 bases). Germline V lookup: CDR1 SEHNR, CDR2 FQNEAQ (reference sequence). There are 15 residues in the CDR3. Variable domain in full (rest from reference TRBV7-9 and TRBJ1-5): DTGVSQNPRHKITKRGQNVTFRCDPISEHNRLYWYRQTLGQGPEFLTYFQNEAQLEKSRLLSDRFSAERPKGSFSTLEIQRTEQGDSAMYLCACSLEGGPNQPQHFGDGTRLSIL.

This clonotype appeared a few times. The genes are TRBV30 and TRBJ2-1, with 11 bases that match TRBD2. The CDR3 sequence is 14 residues long. Germline V gene lookup returns CDR1 GTSNPN and CDR2 SVGIG (reference sequence). V lost 4 bases to trimming and J lost 7 bases; unmatched junction nucleotides: 6. CDR3 sequence reads: CAWTGLAVGNEQFF. Written as DNA, the CDR3 is TGTGCCTGGACGGGACTAGCGGTCGGGAATGAGCAGTTCTTC.

This clonotype was counted between two and nine times. The chain employs TRBV7-9 and TRBJ2-1; TRBD2 matches 9 bases. CDR1 is SEHNR and CDR2 is FQNEAQ in the germline V gene (reference sequence). Trimming removed 5 bases from V and 4 bases from J; junction bases left unmatched: 6. The CDR3 length is 15 residues. As DNA, the CDR3 is TGTGCCAGCAGCCTTGACGCGGGGGGGTACAATGAGCAGTTCTTC. It encodes CASSLDAGGYNEQFF.

This clonotype has a handful of counts. The V call is TRBV20-1, the J call TRBJ1-4; a possible D gene is TRBD1 (6 bases). The CDR3 is 17 amino acids. V lost 4 bases and J lost 4, with 22 bases in between. Looked up from germline, CDR1 is DFQATT and CDR2 is SNEGSKA (reference sequence). Written as DNA, the CDR3 is TGCAGTGCTATAATGAGAGGGGGTCTATTCCTTAATGAAAAACTGTTTTTT. It encodes CSAIMRGGLFLNEKLFF.